The present entry profiles one TCR beta chain with its context. Its antigen remains unidentified. This record belongs to a study of OX40 agonist ivuxolimab in advanced cancers. Study context: Those treated in dose escalation had hepatocellular carcinoma, melanoma, renal cell cancer or head and neck cancer.

Study outcomes and limitations: Near-lowest levels of clonal expansion characterized partial responders at 0.1-3.0 mg/kg. Certain nonresponding patients likewise had low normalized T-cell clonal expansion. Researchers did not determine the expanded peripheral T cells' antigen specificity.

Germline V CDR1 and CDR2: GTSNPN, SVGIG (reference sequence). The CDR3 runs 13 residues. V was trimmed by 2 bases and J by 2 bases, leaving 8 bases between them. The repertoire was sequenced with immunoSEQ multiplex PCR; TCRdb's copy has only in-frame clones and lacks some. The sample lists 50,000 to 70,000 clones; roughly 84% were seen once. This sequence originates from an adult with an advanced solid tumor such as melanoma, head and neck, liver or kidney cancer. The input for sequencing was CD4+ or CD8+ T cells sorted from blood, taken in a trial of the OX40 agonist ivuxolimab. The V and J genes are TRBV30 and TRBJ2-3, with D unclear. In nucleotides, the CDR3 is TGTGCCTGGAGTCCCAGCGTCACAGATACGCAGTATTTT. This codes for CAWSPSVTDTQYF.